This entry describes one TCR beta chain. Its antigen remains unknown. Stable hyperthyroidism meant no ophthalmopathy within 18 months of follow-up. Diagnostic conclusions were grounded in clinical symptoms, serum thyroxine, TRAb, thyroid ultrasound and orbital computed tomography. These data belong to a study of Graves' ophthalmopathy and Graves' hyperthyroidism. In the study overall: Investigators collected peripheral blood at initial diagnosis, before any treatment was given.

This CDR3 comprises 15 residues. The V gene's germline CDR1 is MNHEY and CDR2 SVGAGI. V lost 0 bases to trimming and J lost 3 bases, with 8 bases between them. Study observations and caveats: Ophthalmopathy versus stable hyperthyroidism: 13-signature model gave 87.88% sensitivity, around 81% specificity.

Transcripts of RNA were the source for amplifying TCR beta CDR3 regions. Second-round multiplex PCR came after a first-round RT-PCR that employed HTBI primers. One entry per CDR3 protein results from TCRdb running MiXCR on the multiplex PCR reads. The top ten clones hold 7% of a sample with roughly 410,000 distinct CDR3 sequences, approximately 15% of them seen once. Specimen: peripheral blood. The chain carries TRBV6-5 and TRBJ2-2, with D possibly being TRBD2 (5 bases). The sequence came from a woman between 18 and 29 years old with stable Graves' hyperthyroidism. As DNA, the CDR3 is TGTGCCAGCAGTTACTCGTTGGGAGACACCGGGGAGCTGTTTTTT. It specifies CASSYSLGDTGELFF.